One and the same sample provided the 10 T cell receptor beta chains below, sequenced in a study of blood T cells in healthy people across ages. Next came a second PCR, run for about 6 to 12 cycles, which used a sample-barcoded 5' primer along with a J-beta primer mix. TCRdb itself ran the 5' RACE reads through MiXCR, one entry per CDR3 protein. The sample contains around 780,000 distinct CDR3 sequences, about 56% of which appear only once. The sequencing input was blood. The receptors derive from a man in his forties in good health.

V and J are TRBV10-2 and TRBJ2-6; 7 bases align to TRBD1. CDR1 is WSHSY, CDR2 SAAADI, per germline. This CDR3 spans 15 amino acids. V lost 2 bases and J lost 9; bases outside the gene matches: 7. CDR3 region: CASSEGPGGVNVLTF. CDR3 sequence (DNA): TGCGCCAGCAGTGAGGGTCCAGGGGGTGTCAACGTCCTGACTTTC.

This chain connects TRBV5-1 to TRBJ2-5; D gene unclear. The CDR3 sequence is 12 residues long. Germline loops: CDR1 SGHRS, CDR2 YFSETQ. Between the trimmed V and J ends, which lost 1 base and 5 bases, there was a span of 6 bases. The CDR3 nucleotides read TGCGCCAGCAGCTTGAAGTTTGAGACCCAGTACTTC. It encodes CASSLKFETQYF.

The CDR3 region has the DNA TGTGCCAGCAGTGACCTAGAGAACACCGGGGAGCTGTTTTTT. Protein sequence: CASSDLENTGELFF. The rearrangement joins TRBV12-3 or TRBV12-4 to TRBJ2-2; D gene unclear. V lost 5 bases and J 1 base, leaving 8 bases between the germline ends. The CDR3 runs to 14 residues.

The V and J genes are TRBV12-3 or TRBV12-4 and TRBJ2-5; 8 bases are a match to TRBD2. V was pared by 3 bases and J by 11 bases, with 11 bases of the junction left unmatched. There are 14 residues in the CDR3. DNA for the CDR3: TGTGCCAGCAGTTTGGTAGCGGGATTGATTGAGCAGTACTTC. This sequence encodes CASSLVAGLIEQYF.

This clonotype was recorded at least ten times. This rearrangement joins TRBV7-9 to TRBJ2-7, with no clear D. The CDR3 is 12 residues long. Germline values: CDR1 SEHNR, CDR2 FQNEAQ (reference sequence). V was trimmed by 6 bases and J by 2 bases, leaving 8 bases between them. Written as DNA, the CDR3 is TGTGCCAGCAGTCCCTCCCCCTACGAGCAGTACTTC. It encodes CASSPSPYEQYF.

The V call is TRBV27, the J call TRBJ2-4; 10 nucleotides match TRBD1. The germline gives CDR1 MNHEY, CDR2 SMNVEV (reference sequence). CDR3 length: 16 amino acids. V lost 0 bases and J lost 13; bases outside the gene matches: 12. CDR3 sequence reads: CASSLSGTGAMDEQYF. DNA for the CDR3: TGTGCCAGCAGTTTATCCGGGACAGGGGCCATGGATGAGCAGTACTTC.

This rearrangement joins TRBV6-5 to TRBJ1-1; D is unresolved. CDR1 is MNHEY and CDR2 is SVGAGI in the germline V gene. The V and J ends lost 4 bases and 0 bases respectively, with 9 bases between them. This CDR3 is built from 14 residues. CDR3 amino acids: CASSFNPLNTEAFF. In DNA, the CDR3 is TGTGCCAGCAGTTTCAATCCCTTGAACACTGAAGCTTTCTTT.

J is TRBJ2-3 and V is TRBV27; 8 bases fit TRBD2. Germline assignment: CDR1 MNHEY and CDR2 SMNVEV (reference sequence). The V gene end was trimmed by 10 bases and the J gene end by 4 bases; junction bases not matched to a gene: 16. The CDR3 contains 16 residues. CDR3 DNA: TGTGCCACCAGAGGGTCTCCGGGAGGGCCTGCAGATACGCAGTATTTT. Translated: CATRGSPGGPADTQYF.

This clonotype was found a few times. V and J are TRBV29-1 and TRBJ2-1; D might be TRBD2 (6 bases). Germline V gives CDR1 SQVTM, CDR2 ANQGSEA. There are 15 residues in the CDR3. Between the trimmed V and J ends, which lost 7 bases and 7 bases, there was a span of 23 bases. This CDR3 reads CSATTGGKWGNEQFF. CDR3 nucleotides: TGCAGCGCCACGACTGGGGGGAAATGGGGGAATGAGCAGTTCTTC.

Points on this clonotype: Mismatch with germline at one junction end may stem from a read error. The chain is built from TRBV7-9 and TRBJ1-2; 9 bases fit TRBD1. The CDR3 totals 15 residues. Germline CDR1 is SEHNR and CDR2 is FQNEAQ (reference sequence). CDR3 nucleotide sequence: TGTACCAGCAGCCACCGGGACAGGGAAAACTATGGCTACACCTTC. This translates into CTSSHRDRENYGYTF.